Listed here are 21 T cell receptor beta chains from one sample, sequenced in a study of T-cell memory formation after mild COVID-19. MiXCR, run by TCRdb on the 5' RACE reads, gives a single entry per CDR3 protein. The table has fewer than 90,000 distinct CDR3 sequences, approximately 15% seen once; the top ten hold under 35%. Input material: PBMCs or a T cell subset sorted from them (not recorded which). The receptors stem from an adult woman who had mild COVID-19 (a few samples of this study predate the infection). Cell type and time point are not known.

V and J are TRBV5-1 and TRBJ1-2; D is undetermined. The CDR3 is made up of 13 amino acids. The V gene lost 0 bases and the J gene lost 2 bases, with 5 bases spanning the gap. From germline, CDR1 is SGHRS and CDR2 YFSETQ. The chain's CDR3 is CASSLEGNYGYTF. The CDR3 region has the DNA TGCGCCAGCAGCTTGGAAGGAAACTATGGCTACACCTTC.

This clonotype was counted at least ten times. V gene TRBV7-9 combines with J gene TRBJ2-1, with D perhaps matching TRBD1 or TRBD2 (5 bases each). This CDR3 comprises 15 residues. CDR1 and CDR2 (germline): SEHNR, FQNEAQ (reference sequence). V was shortened by 3 bases and J by 5 bases, with 14 bases between the two germline ends. CDR3 nucleotides: TGTGCCAGCAGCTTCATCCGGGACGCGCACAATGAGCAGTTCTTC. Translating it yields CASSFIRDAHNEQFF.

The table lists this clonotype with a few counts. The rearrangement links TRBV6-5 to TRBJ2-5; D is possibly TRBD1 (7 bases). From germline, CDR1 is MNHEY and CDR2 SVGAGI. The CDR3 extends over 14 amino acids. V lost 6 bases to trimming and J lost 5 bases, with 16 bases between them. This CDR3 is CASSRTGAGETQYF. DNA of the CDR3: TGTGCCAGCAGCAGAACAGGGGCGGGGGAGACCCAGTACTTC.

This clonotype is medium-sized within its sample. The chain employs TRBV7-9 and TRBJ2-3; TRBD1 is a possible D gene (5 bases). The CDR3 contains 13 residues. V was clipped by 5 bases and J by 4 bases, with 10 bases between them. CDR1 and CDR2 from the germline V gene are SEHNR and FQNEAQ (reference sequence). CDR3 sequence: CASSAQGSDTQYF. The CDR3 coding sequence is TGTGCCAGCAGCGCGCAGGGTTCAGATACGCAGTATTTT. The full variable domain, its missing parts supplied by reference TRBV7-9 and TRBJ2-3, is DTGVSQNPRHKITKRGQNVTFRCDPISEHNRLYWYRQTLGQGPEFLTYFQNEAQLEKSRLLSDRFSAERPKGSFSTLEIQRTEQGDSAMYLCASSAQGSDTQYFGPGTRLTVL.

The chain combines TRBV20-1 with TRBJ2-7; 8 bases agree with TRBD1. The CDR3 contains 12 residues. With V trimmed by 6 bases and J by 2 bases, 3 bases remained unmatched. Germline values: CDR1 DFQATT, CDR2 SNEGSKA (reference sequence). Written as DNA, the CDR3 is TGCAGTGCCACGACAGGGGCCTACGAGCAGTACTTC. This codes for CSATTGAYEQYF.

The J gene is TRBJ2-1, the V gene TRBV11-1; the D is unclear. V was clipped by 5 bases and J by 6 bases, with 14 bases between them. The CDR3 runs 14 residues. CDR1 is SGHAT and CDR2 is FQDESV in the germline V gene (reference sequence). The CDR3, as DNA: TGTGCCAGCAGCCCACTAAATCCCGGCAATGAGCAGTTCTTC. Translating it yields CASSPLNPGNEQFF.

This sequence joins TRBV6-5 and TRBJ1-1; TRBD1 agrees at 7 bases. The CDR3 runs to 17 residues. The V gene end was trimmed by 1 base and the J gene end by 1 base; junction bases not matched to a gene: 9. Germline loops: CDR1 MNHEY, CDR2 SVGAGI. Here the CDR3 reads CASSYLGGLHPNTEAFF. The CDR3 DNA reads TGTGCCAGCAGTTACTTAGGGGGCTTACACCCGAACACTGAAGCTTTCTTT.

The V and J genes are TRBV14 and TRBJ2-7; TRBD1 matches 7 bases. The CDR3 spans 12 residues. The V and J ends lost 8 bases and 3 bases, in that order; junction bases with no gene match: 4. In germline, CDR1 is SGHDN, CDR2 FVKESK. The DNA of the CDR3 is TGTGCCAGCGGACAGGCCAACTACGAGCAGTACTTC. It specifies CASGQANYEQYF.

In its sample, this clonotype was seen many times. The chain uses TRBV29-1 and TRBJ2-3, with 8 bases fitting TRBD2. V dropped 6 bases and J dropped 5; count of bases not matched to a gene: 13. Per germline, CDR1 SQVTM and CDR2 ANQGSEA. The CDR3 consists of 15 residues. CDR3 region: CSVGERLSGRDTQYF. DNA of the CDR3: TGCAGCGTAGGGGAACGACTAAGCGGGAGAGATACGCAGTATTTT.

This clonotype was detected a few times. V and J are TRBV24-1 and TRBJ2-7, with D possibly called TRBD1 or TRBD2 (5 bases each). The germline CDR1 and CDR2 sequences are KGHDR and SFDVKD. This CDR3 contains 15 residues. V was clipped by 4 bases and J by 4 bases, with 16 bases between them. The CDR3 sequence: CATSENRDGFYEQYF. CDR3 nucleotides: TGTGCCACCAGTGAAAACCGGGACGGATTTTACGAGCAGTACTTC.

This clonotype occurred many times. This rearrangement joins TRBV5-1 to TRBJ2-5; possibly TRBD2 for D (5 bases). CDR3 length equals 13 residues. Germline values: CDR1 SGHRS, CDR2 YFSETQ. V lost 5 bases and J 5 bases, leaving 13 bases between the germline ends. The CDR3 DNA is TGCGCCAGCAGACAAGACACGGGGGAGACCCAGTACTTC. Residues: CASRQDTGETQYF.

This sequence joins TRBV5-1 and TRBJ2-1; D gene uncertain. CDR1 SGHRS and CDR2 YFSETQ come from the germline V gene. CDR3 size: 14 residues. Trimming pared 0 bases from V and 8 bases from J, leaving 12 bases between. The CDR3: CASSLESGWDEQFF. The CDR3 bases are TGCGCCAGCAGCTTGGAATCTGGGTGGGATGAGCAGTTCTTC.

At least ten counts were recorded for this clonotype. The chain has TRBV11-3 and TRBJ2-2, with 7 bases lining up with TRBD1. This CDR3 has 13 residues. The V segment lost 3 bases and the J segment 6 bases; nucleotides outside the gene matches: 1. Germline CDR1 SGHNT, CDR2 YENEEA. CDR3 protein: CASSFRGPGELFF. The DNA for the CDR3 is TGTGCCAGCAGCTTTAGGGGGCCCGGGGAGCTGTTTTTT.

This clonotype was counted ten times or more. The chain employs TRBV4-2 and TRBJ2-1; unclear D gene. The CDR3 has 15 residues. The germline V gene has CDR1 LGHNA and CDR2 YNFKEQ. The V and J ends lost 0 bases and 0 bases respectively, with 6 bases between them. CDR3 loop: CASSQDPSSYNEQFF. The CDR3 DNA reads as TGTGCCAGCAGCCAAGATCCCAGCTCCTACAATGAGCAGTTCTTC.

There are a few counts of this clonotype. V usage is TRBV19 and J usage is TRBJ2-7; either TRBD1 or TRBD2 may fit D (5 bases each). Germline values: CDR1 LNHDA, CDR2 SQIVND (reference sequence). Trimming left V 3 bases short and J 9 bases short, with 21 bases between. There are 15 residues in the CDR3. CDR3 coding DNA: TGTGCCAGTAGTATTGGGACCTCGCCTCATCACGGGCAGTACTTC. Translated, it gives CASSIGTSPHHGQYF.

This clonotype came up a few times. CDR3 in amino acids: CATSRGAGTRHQETQYF. The CDR3 DNA follows: TGTGCCACCAGCAGAGGGGCCGGGACTAGACACCAAGAGACCCAGTACTTC. V and J are TRBV15 and TRBJ2-5; 8 nucleotides line up with TRBD2. The V segment lost 1 base and the J segment 0 bases; nucleotides outside the gene matches: 7. Germline V CDR1 and CDR2: LNHNV, YYDKDF (reference sequence). This CDR3 spans 17 amino acids.

In the case of this clonotype: This may be a read error: a much more frequent sequence differs by one nucleotide. The chain combines TRBV12-3 or TRBV12-4 with TRBJ2-2; D uncertain. Trimming removed 6 bases from V and 7 bases from J, with 9 bases in between. This CDR3 is built from 12 residues. CDR3 residues: CASSQYGGELFF. The CDR3 DNA follows: TGTGCCAGCAGCCAATACGGCGGGGAGCTGTTTTTT.

This clonotype has at least ten counts. The chain links TRBV4-3 to TRBJ2-1; D might be TRBD2 (6 bases). This CDR3 spans 18 amino acids. V was pared by 2 bases and J by 2 bases, with 19 bases between. The germline V gene encodes CDR1 LGHNA and CDR2 YSLEER. The CDR3 here is CASSQYESRESTYNEQFF. The CDR3 DNA follows: TGCGCCAGCAGCCAATACGAATCTCGGGAGAGTACCTACAATGAGCAGTTCTTC.

This clonotype has only a few counts. The rearrangement uses TRBV11-3 and TRBJ2-1, with TRBD2 identical over 11 bases. The CDR3 is 17 amino acids. Germline CDR1 reads SGHNT; CDR2 reads YENEEA. Trimming at V came to 1 base and at J to 7 bases, leaving 9 bases not matched to a gene. CDR3 coding DNA: TGTGCCAGCAGCTTAGGATTAGCGGGAGGGCCGTGGAATGAGCAGTTCTTC. Encoded protein: CASSLGLAGGPWNEQFF.

The rearrangement joins TRBV10-3 to TRBJ2-5; D not resolved. Germline assignment: CDR1 ENHRY and CDR2 SYGVKD. The CDR3 totals 20 residues. The ends were cut back, 2 bases at V and 1 base at J, with 26 bases in the middle. The CDR3 nucleotides are TGTGCCATCAGTGAGGGCGCGACTGCGCCGGTCGGGTCCCCCCAAGAGACCCAGTACTTC. As protein: CAISEGATAPVGSPQETQYF.

This clonotype came up a few times. This CDR3 is CASGAYNEQFF. In DNA, the CDR3 is TGTGCCTCTGGGGCCTACAATGAGCAGTTCTTC. The chain is built from TRBV6-2 or TRBV6-3 and TRBJ2-1; D call uncertain. Germline CDR1 reads MNHEY; CDR2 reads SVGEGT. The CDR3 contains 11 residues. V was pared by 11 bases and J by 2 bases, with 7 bases between.